Reported below is one T cell receptor (beta chain). What it binds is not known. Germline CDR1 and CDR2: SGHRS and YFSETQ. Trimming removed 8 bases from V and 5 bases from J; junction bases left unmatched: 10. The CDR3 runs 13 residues. Each sample had two DNA replicates, approximately 0.52 ug blood or about 1.4 ug tissue. The data were produced by immunoSEQ multiplex PCR, yet TCRdb's version contains in-frame clones alone and is incomplete. Among about 50,000 clones listed, more than 60% were seen once. The entry originates in a study of early stage breast cancer tumors. Study conclusions and caveats: Chain pairing and CD4, CD8 or FOXP3 expression were not captured. Commonly generated sequences made up most enriched TCRB sequences shared between patients.

The TCR sequence derives from a person younger than 45 with breast cancer. The genes are TRBV5-1 and TRBJ2-7, with TRBD1 matching over 7 bases. The source material was blood. CDR3 nucleotide sequence: TGCGCCAGTCGACAGGGCGCAATCAACGAGCAGTACTTC. It specifies CASRQGAINEQYF.